The 20 T cell receptor beta chains below were found in one sample sequenced in a study of tumor and adjacent non-tumor tissue in lung cancer. The template was RNA from unsorted bulk tissue. The library came from three nested PCR rounds adapted from ARM-PCR protocols. Via MiXCR, TCRdb re-called the multiplex PCR reads, giving one row per CDR3 protein. Counted here are about 76,000 distinct CDR3 sequences, around 65% occurring once; the ten biggest clones make up over 10%. The sequenced sample was lung tumor tissue. All receptors come from a woman in her seventies with non-small cell lung cancer.

This rearrangement joins TRBV6-5 to TRBJ2-7; D possibly uses TRBD1 or TRBD2 (7 bases each). Germline lookup yields CDR1 MNHEY and CDR2 SVGAGI. The CDR3 is made up of 15 amino acids. The V gene lost 3 bases and the J gene lost 10 bases, with 22 bases spanning the gap. The CDR3, as DNA: TGTGCCAGCAGTTATAGGGGTCAGGGGGACTACGCACAGTACTTC. Its translation: CASSYRGQGDYAQYF.

This clonotype was recorded only once. Sequence at one end of the junction differs from germline and may be a read error. This rearrangement joins TRBV6-6 to TRBJ2-1; possible D gene TRBD2, 5 bases. Germline V gene lookup returns CDR1 MNHNY and CDR2 SVGAGI (reference sequence). The CDR3 has 13 amino acids. CDR3 protein: CVSSYGVFYEQFF. The CDR3 DNA sequence: TGTGTCAGCAGTTACGGGGTATTTTATGAGCAGTTCTTC.

In the case of this clonotype: This clone may be a read error of a much larger clone one base away. The chain couples TRBV30 to TRBJ1-2; D not certain. The germline V gene has CDR1 GTSNPN and CDR2 SVGIG (reference sequence). There are 15 residues in the CDR3. The V and J ends lost 4 bases and 3 bases respectively, with 18 bases between them. This CDR3 is CAWTPFYSVHYGYTF. CDR3 nucleotides: TGTGCCTGGACCCCGTTTTACAGTGTCCACTATGGCTACACCTTC.

This clonotype was detected ten times or more. This chain uses TRBV7-9 with TRBJ1-5, with D unresolved. CDR3 length: 16 amino acids. Germline V gene sequence: CDR1 SEHNR, CDR2 FQNEAQ (reference sequence). Trimming pared 5 bases from V and 1 base from J, leaving 15 bases between. The CDR3 DNA sequence: TGTGCCAGCAGCCTATCCGGGAGGGAAAGCAATCAGCCCCAGCATTTT. As protein: CASSLSGRESNQPQHF.

In its sample, this clonotype was seen many times. The chain couples TRBV2 to TRBJ2-1; D not certain. CDR3 length: 10 residues. Germline CDR1 reads SNHLY; CDR2 reads FYNNEI. V was shortened by 7 bases and J by 4 bases, with 2 bases between the two germline ends. This CDR3 is CASNYNEQFF. The CDR3 DNA follows: TGTGCCAGCAATTACAATGAGCAGTTCTTC.

In its sample, this clonotype was seen a few times. The chain couples TRBV20-1 to TRBJ2-5, with D perhaps TRBD2 (5 bases). The ends were cut back, 8 bases at V and 7 bases at J, with 26 bases in the middle. The CDR3 is 15 residues long. Per the germline V gene, CDR1 is DFQATT and CDR2 is SNEGSKA (reference sequence). The CDR3 DNA follows: TGCAGTTCACGACTACTCGGGATACCCGGAGGGACCCAGTACTTC. Translating gives CSSRLLGIPGGTQYF.

This clonotype was recorded at least ten times. The chain uses TRBV29-1 and TRBJ1-1; D remains ambiguous. Germline loops: CDR1 SQVTM, CDR2 ANQGSEA. The ends were cut back, 4 bases at V and 6 bases at J, with 3 bases in the middle. The CDR3 contains 9 residues. The CDR3 nucleotides read TGCAGCGTTGGCCCTGAAGCTTTCTTT. Its translation is CSVGPEAFF. The complete variable domain, with remaining parts taken from reference TRBV29-1 and TRBJ1-1, reads SAVISQKPSRDICQRGTSLTIQCQVDSQVTMMFWYRQQPGQSLTLIATANQGSEATYESGFVIDKFPISRPNLTFSTLTVSNMSPEDSSIYLCSVGPEAFFGQGTRLTVV.

V usage is TRBV29-1 and J usage is TRBJ2-1, with a weak D call TRBD2 (6 bases). Germline-derived CDR1 and CDR2 are SQVTM and ANQGSEA. The CDR3 has 18 residues. The ends were cut back, 1 base at V and 6 bases at J, with 25 bases in the middle. CDR3 protein: CSVEAPPRVAEGVNEQFF. CDR3 coding DNA: TGCAGCGTTGAAGCCCCCCCCAGAGTAGCGGAGGGTGTCAATGAGCAGTTCTTC.

As to this clonotype: This may be a read error: a much more frequent sequence differs by one nucleotide. This chain joins TRBV20-1 and TRBJ1-2; weak D call: TRBD1 (5 bases). The germline CDR1 and CDR2 sequences are DFQATT and SNEGSKA (reference sequence). V was clipped by 6 bases and J by 10 bases, with 21 bases between them. The CDR3 loop spans 13 amino acids. The CDR3 DNA follows: TGCAGTGCCCCAGAACCGGGGCTGGTAGACTACACCTTC. Translated, it gives CSAPEPGLVDYTF.

A word on this clonotype: This may stem from a read error, because a much larger clone lies one nucleotide away. This sequence joins TRBV14 and TRBJ1-6; unclear D gene. In germline, CDR1 is SGHDN, CDR2 FVKESK. The CDR3 extends over 14 amino acids. The CDR3 loop reads CVSSRIPDNSPLHF. CDR3 DNA sequence: TGTGTCAGCAGCCGAATCCCTGATAATTCACCCCTCCACTTT.

Comments on this clonotype: The junction differs from germline at one of its ends, possibly a read error. The chain joins TRBV11-1 to TRBJ1-2; D is unclear. The CDR3 is made up of 14 amino acids. Germline CDR1 SGHAT, CDR2 FQDESV (reference sequence). The CDR3 is CASGHSGVGYSYTF. CDR3 coding DNA: TGTGCCAGCGGTCATTCGGGTGTTGGCTATAGCTACACCTTC. Complete variable domain (other parts from reference TRBV11-1 and TRBJ1-2): EAEVAQSPRYKITEKSQAVAFWCDPISGHATLYWYRQILGQGPELLVQFQDESVVDDSQLPKDRFSAERLKGVDSTLKIQPAELGDSAMYLCASGHSGVGYSYTFGSGTRLTVV.

This clonotype was counted at least ten times. The chain uses TRBV6-2 or TRBV6-3 and TRBJ2-7; the D is unclear. The V gene lost 5 bases and the J gene lost 5 bases, with 13 bases spanning the gap. Germline V gene data show CDR1 as MNHEY and CDR2 as SVGEGT. This CDR3 has 13 amino acids. CDR3 region: CASSTPVKNEQYF. Written as DNA, the CDR3 is TGTGCCAGCAGTACTCCGGTAAAAAACGAGCAGTACTTC.

As concerns this clonotype: One junction end disagrees with the germline gene, perhaps due to a read error. This chain connects TRBV29-1 to TRBJ2-3; D possibly corresponds to TRBD2 (5 bases). Germline values: CDR1 SQVTM, CDR2 ANQGSEA. The CDR3 has 12 residues. The CDR3 protein is CSVVREWDTEYF. DNA of the CDR3: TGCAGCGTTGTAAGGGAGTGGGATACGGAGTATTTT.

Remarks on this clonotype: A much larger clone lies a single base off, so this may be a read error. This chain uses TRBV5-1 with TRBJ2-6; D possibly matches TRBD1 or TRBD2 (5 bases each). The CDR3 totals 16 residues. CDR1 is SGHRS, CDR2 YFSETQ, per germline. CDR3 coding DNA: TGCGCCAGCAGCTGGGACCTTACCACCGGGGCCAACGTCGTGACTTTC. This encodes CASSWDLTTGANVVTF.

This rearrangement joins TRBV20-1 to TRBJ2-1; 8 bases map to TRBD2. CDR3 length: 18 amino acids. Germline CDR1 reads DFQATT; CDR2 reads SNEGSKA (reference sequence). V trimming: 4 bases; J trimming: 3 bases; junction bases outside the gene matches: 17. The CDR3 protein is CSANLLPTGGRSYNEQFF. The CDR3, as DNA: TGCAGTGCTAACCTACTCCCCACGGGCGGGAGGAGCTACAATGAGCAGTTCTTC.

This clonotype was detected ten times or more. The chain combines TRBV6-5 with TRBJ2-1; no clear D gene. Germline V gene data show CDR1 as MNHEY and CDR2 as SVGAGI. The CDR3 consists of 14 residues. V was clipped by 6 bases and J by 7 bases, with 16 bases between them. CDR3 region: CASRRYYLENEQFF. The CDR3 nucleotides are TGTGCCAGCAGACGTTATTACCTGGAGAATGAGCAGTTCTTC.

This clonotype occurred once. The junction departs from germline at one end; a sequencing error may be responsible. V usage is TRBV6-6 and J usage is TRBJ1-2; D gene unclear. Germline V CDR1 and CDR2: MNHNY, SVGAGI (reference sequence). The CDR3 runs to 15 residues. As DNA, the CDR3 is TGTGTCAGCAGCCTCACCGAAGTTTTAGCATATGGCTACACCTTC. Its translation: CVSSLTEVLAYGYTF.

The rearrangement uses TRBV4-1 and TRBJ2-1; D gene ambiguous. V lost 1 base and J lost 15, with 22 bases in between. This CDR3 is 15 amino acids long. Germline CDR1 reads MGHRA; CDR2 reads YSYEKL. The CDR3 bases are TGCGCCAGCAGCCAAGGCCAGAGCTCCTACAATAAGCGGTTCTTC. Protein: CASSQGQSSYNKRFF.

This clonotype was detected once. V usage is TRBV13 and J usage is TRBJ2-7, with D maybe TRBD1 (6 bases). Trimming removed 6 bases from V and 7 bases from J, with 13 bases in between. The CDR3 is 12 amino acids. Germline V gene sequence: CDR1 PRHDT, CDR2 FYEKMQ (reference sequence). The CDR3 spells CASSPQRGEQYF. The DNA for the CDR3 is TGTGCCAGCAGTCCCCAGAGGGGGGAGCAGTACTTC.

This clonotype was picked up many times. V usage is TRBV24-1 and J usage is TRBJ1-5; 11 bases are a match to TRBD1. The CDR3 has 15 amino acids. The germline gives CDR1 KGHDR, CDR2 SFDVKD. V was pared by 4 bases and J by 10 bases, with 8 bases of the junction left unmatched. The CDR3 region has the DNA TGTGCCACCAGTGACCCCGGACAGGGGGCGGGCCCCCAGCATTTT. This codes for CATSDPGQGAGPQHF.